The 9 T cell receptor beta chains below all came from one sample that was sequenced in a study of a mutant IDH1 vaccine in newly diagnosed glioma. Antigens of these TCRs are unknown. TCRdb keeps only in-frame clones here, not all; method: immunoSEQ multiplex PCR. The sample has roughly 64,000 clones; about 74% are singletons. Noted time point: week 35, safety follow-up. Doses comprised 300 ug of mutant IDH1 20-mer peptide each, plus topical imiquimod. The specimen comprised PBMCs, sampled from a glioma patient whose treatment included an IDH1 peptide vaccine. The receptors stem from a man aged 50 or older with glioma.

The chain couples TRBV27 to TRBJ1-2; D is perhaps TRBD1 (6 bases). The CDR3 spans 13 residues. V was cut by 6 bases and J by 7 bases, with 15 bases left in between. Germline-derived CDR1 and CDR2 are MNHEY and SMNVEV (reference sequence). The CDR3 sequence: CASRAGGKGGYTF. CDR3 sequence (DNA): TGTGCCAGCAGGGCCGGGGGCAAGGGTGGCTACACCTTC.

The chain employs TRBV5-1 and TRBJ2-3; D ambiguous. Germline CDR1 reads SGHRS; CDR2 reads YFSETQ. The length of the CDR3 is 14 residues. Trimming shortened V by 4 bases and J by 2 bases, and 11 bases separated the two germline ends. The CDR3 protein is CASSPRLATDTQYF. The CDR3 DNA reads TGCGCCAGCAGCCCCCGGTTGGCCACAGATACGCAGTATTTT.

This clone came up a few times. The rearrangement links TRBV7-6 to TRBJ2-7; D not resolved. The germline CDR1 and CDR2 sequences are SGHVS and FNYEAQ. The CDR3 contains 14 residues. Trimming removed 1 base at V and 5 bases at J, with 12 bases between. This CDR3 reads CASSLVRGSHEQYF. DNA of the CDR3: TGTGCCAGCAGCTTAGTACGAGGATCCCACGAGCAGTACTTC.

This chain joins TRBV19 and TRBJ2-1, with 8 bases lining up with TRBD1. V lost 7 bases to trimming and J lost 4 bases; unmatched junction nucleotides: 9. The V gene's germline CDR1 is LNHDA and CDR2 SQIVND (reference sequence). The CDR3 has 15 amino acids. CDR3 region: CASTPRDRLYNEQFF. The DNA of the CDR3 is TGTGCCAGTACCCCCCGGGACAGGTTATACAATGAGCAGTTCTTC.

The chain joins TRBV10-1 to TRBJ1-6; tentative D call: TRBD1 (6 bases). This CDR3 spans 13 amino acids. V shed 8 bases and J shed 6 bases, with 11 bases lying between them. The V gene's germline CDR1 is WNHNN and CDR2 SYGVQD (reference sequence). The CDR3 sequence: CASRTDLNSPLHF. CDR3 coding DNA: TGCGCCAGCCGGACAGACCTTAATTCACCCCTCCACTTT.

The chain employs TRBV28 and TRBJ1-2; D remains ambiguous. Germline CDR1 MDHEN, CDR2 SYDVKM. Trimming stripped 4 bases from V and 4 bases from J, with 7 bases between. The CDR3 is made up of 12 amino acids. The DNA of the CDR3 is TGTGCCAGCAGTTCCCTCCTCTATGGCTACACCTTC. Amino acids: CASSSLLYGYTF.

This clone was seen only a few times. The V and J genes are TRBV4-1 and TRBJ2-2, with 16 bases fitting TRBD2. The germline gives CDR1 MGHRA, CDR2 YSYEKL. V shed 1 base, J shed 5 bases, and the junction held 10 bases outside the gene matches. CDR3 length: 20 amino acids. CDR3 sequence (DNA): TGCGCCAGCAGCCAAGTCTCCCCGGGACTAGCGGGGGGGCGAACCGGGGAGCTGTTTTTT. Translation: CASSQVSPGLAGGRTGELFF.

In DNA form, the CDR3 reads TGTGCCAGCAGCTGGGGGACAGGGCCGTGGGGCTACACCTTC. It codes for CASSWGTGPWGYTF. This rearrangement joins TRBV5-5 to TRBJ1-2; TRBD1 matches at 9 bases. Losses at the gene ends were 3 bases for V and 8 bases for J; bases not matched to a gene: 8. The CDR3 spans 14 residues. CDR1 is SGHKS, CDR2 YYEKEE, per germline (reference sequence). Full variable domain (outside the CDR3, taken from reference TRBV5-5 and TRBJ1-2): DAGVTQSPTHLIKTRGQQVTLRCSPISGHKSVSWYQQVLGQGPQFIFQYYEKEERGRGNFPDRFSARQFPNYSSELNVNALLLGDSALYLCASSWGTGPWGYTFGSGTRLTVV.

The chain uses TRBV5-1 and TRBJ2-2; TRBD1 aligns across 7 bases. The ends lost 4 bases at V and 5 bases at J; junction bases unmatched: 23. The CDR3 spans 20 residues. The germline CDR1 and CDR2 sequences are SGHRS and YFSETQ. The CDR3 here is CASSQMNPQGVGALTGELFF. CDR3 DNA sequence: TGCGCCAGCAGCCAGATGAACCCCCAGGGGGTTGGGGCCTTAACCGGGGAGCTGTTTTTT.